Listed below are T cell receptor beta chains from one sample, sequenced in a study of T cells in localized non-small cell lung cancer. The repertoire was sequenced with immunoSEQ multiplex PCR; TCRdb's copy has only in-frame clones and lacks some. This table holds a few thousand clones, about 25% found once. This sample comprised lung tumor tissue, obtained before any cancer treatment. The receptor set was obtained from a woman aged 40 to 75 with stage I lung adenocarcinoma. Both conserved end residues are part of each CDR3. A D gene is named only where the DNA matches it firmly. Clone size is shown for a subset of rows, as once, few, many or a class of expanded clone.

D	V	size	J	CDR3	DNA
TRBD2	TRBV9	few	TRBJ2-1	CASSETSGRNEQFF	TGTGCCAGCAGTGAGACTAGCGGGAGGAATGAGCAGTTCTTC
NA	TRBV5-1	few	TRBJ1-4	CASSLAMPGEKLFF	TGCGCCAGCAGCTTGGCGATGCCGGGTGAAAAACTGTTTTTT
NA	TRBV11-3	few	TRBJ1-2	CASSFQGPSYGYTF	TGTGCCAGCAGCTTTCAGGGGCCCTCCTATGGCTACACCTTC
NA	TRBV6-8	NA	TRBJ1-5	CASGLQGGGQPQHF	TGTGCCAGCGGTTTACAAGGAGGAGGCCAGCCCCAGCATTTT
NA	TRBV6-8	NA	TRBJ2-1	CASSYSRTRGEDEQFF	TGTGCCAGCAGTTACTCGCGGACAAGGGGGGAGGATGAGCAGTTCTTC
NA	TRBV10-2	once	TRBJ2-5	CASSPGGGQETQYF	TGCGCCAGCAGTCCCGGTGGAGGTCAGGAGACCCAGTACTTC
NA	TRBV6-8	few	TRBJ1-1	CASSYYSYPEAFF	TGTGCCAGCAGTTACTATTCATATCCTGAAGCTTTCTTT
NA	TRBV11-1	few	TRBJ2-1	CASSFAGIYNEQFF	TGTGCCAGCAGCTTTGCGGGTATTTACAATGAGCAGTTCTTC
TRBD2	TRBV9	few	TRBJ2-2	CASSPVAGDTGELFF	TGTGCCAGCAGCCCGGTAGCGGGGGACACCGGGGAGCTGTTTTTT
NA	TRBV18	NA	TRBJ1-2	CASSSKESYGYTF	TGTGCCAGCTCATCCAAGGAAAGCTATGGCTACACCTTC
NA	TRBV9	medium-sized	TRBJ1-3	CASSAYYRSSGNTIYF	TGTGCCAGCAGCGCGTACTACCGAAGCTCTGGAAACACCATATATTTT
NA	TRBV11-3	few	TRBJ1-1	CASSPNLRENTEAFF	TGTGCCAGCAGCCCAAATTTGCGTGAGAACACTGAAGCTTTCTTT
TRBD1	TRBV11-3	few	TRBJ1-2	CASSLRAPGQGYRGYTF	TGTGCCAGCAGCTTAAGAGCCCCGGGACAGGGATACCGTGGCTACACCTTC
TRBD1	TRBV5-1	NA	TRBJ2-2	CASSITGQGSGELFF	TGCGCCAGCAGCATCACGGGACAGGGATCCGGGGAGCTGTTTTTT
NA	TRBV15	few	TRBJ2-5	CATSSLDHRYQETQYF	TGTGCCACCAGCAGCCTCGACCACAGGTACCAAGAGACCCAGTACTTC
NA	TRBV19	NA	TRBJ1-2	CASSIGTDYGYTF	TGTGCCAGTAGTATAGGGACAGACTATGGCTACACCTTC
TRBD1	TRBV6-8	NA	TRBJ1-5	CASSYSDRRDEPQHF	TGTGCCAGCAGTTACTCGGACAGGAGGGATGAGCCCCAGCATTTT
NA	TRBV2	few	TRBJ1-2	CASSVRIYYGYTF	TGTGCCAGCAGTGTTCGGATTTACTATGGCTACACCTTC